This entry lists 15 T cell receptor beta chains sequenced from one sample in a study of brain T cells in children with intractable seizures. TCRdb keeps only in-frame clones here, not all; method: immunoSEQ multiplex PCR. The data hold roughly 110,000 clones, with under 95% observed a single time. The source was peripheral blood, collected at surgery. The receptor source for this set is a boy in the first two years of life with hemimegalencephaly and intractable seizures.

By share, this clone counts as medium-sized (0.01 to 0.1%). CDR3 sequence reads: CASSQGVTASYEQYF. CDR3 DNA sequence: TGTGCCAGCAGCCAAGGGGTGACGGCATCCTACGAGCAGTACTTC. V gene TRBV3-1 (or the pseudogene TRBV3-2) combines with J gene TRBJ2-7; no firm D call. Germline V gives CDR1 LGHDT, CDR2 YNNKEL (reference sequence). The CDR3 sequence is 15 residues long. Deletions cut 1 base from V and 1 base from J, with 11 bases between.

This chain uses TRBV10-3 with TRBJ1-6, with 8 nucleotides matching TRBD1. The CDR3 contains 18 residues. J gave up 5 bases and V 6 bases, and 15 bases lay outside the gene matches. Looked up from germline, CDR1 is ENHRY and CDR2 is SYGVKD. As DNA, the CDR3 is TGTGCCATCAGGACAGGGGAATCCCCATCTTGGGATAATTCACCCCTCCACTTT. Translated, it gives CAIRTGESPSWDNSPLHF.

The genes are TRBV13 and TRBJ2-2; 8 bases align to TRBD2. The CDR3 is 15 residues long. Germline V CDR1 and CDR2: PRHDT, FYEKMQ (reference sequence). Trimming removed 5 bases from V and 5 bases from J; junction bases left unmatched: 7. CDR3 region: CASSPRTSWTGELFF. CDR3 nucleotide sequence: TGTGCCAGCAGCCCGAGGACTAGCTGGACCGGGGAGCTGTTTTTT.

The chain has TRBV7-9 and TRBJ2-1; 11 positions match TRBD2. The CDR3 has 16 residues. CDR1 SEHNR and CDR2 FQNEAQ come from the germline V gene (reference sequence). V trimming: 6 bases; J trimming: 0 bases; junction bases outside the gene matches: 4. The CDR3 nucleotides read TGTGCCAGCAGGCCGACTAGCGGGGCCTCCTACAATGAGCAGTTCTTC. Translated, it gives CASRPTSGASYNEQFF.

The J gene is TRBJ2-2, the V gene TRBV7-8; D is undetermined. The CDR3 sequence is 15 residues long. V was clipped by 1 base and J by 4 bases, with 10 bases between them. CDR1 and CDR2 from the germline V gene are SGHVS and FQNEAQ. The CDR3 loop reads CASSLGPSSTGELFF. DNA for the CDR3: TGTGCCAGCAGCTTAGGTCCCAGTAGCACCGGGGAGCTGTTTTTT.

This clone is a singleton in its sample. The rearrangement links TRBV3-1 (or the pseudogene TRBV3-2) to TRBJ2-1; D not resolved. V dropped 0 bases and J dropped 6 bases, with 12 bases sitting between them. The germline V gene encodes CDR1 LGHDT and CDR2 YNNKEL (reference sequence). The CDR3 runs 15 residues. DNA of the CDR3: TGTGCCAGCAGCCAAGATTATTGGCCGTCCAATGAGCAGTTCTTC. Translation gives CASSQDYWPSNEQFF.

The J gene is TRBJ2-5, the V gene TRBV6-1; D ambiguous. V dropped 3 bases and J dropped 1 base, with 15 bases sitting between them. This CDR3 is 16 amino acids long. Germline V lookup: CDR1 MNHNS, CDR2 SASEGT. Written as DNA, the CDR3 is TGTGCCAGCAGTGATCGGCCGATACGAATCCAAGAGACCCAGTACTTC. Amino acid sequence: CASSDRPIRIQETQYF.

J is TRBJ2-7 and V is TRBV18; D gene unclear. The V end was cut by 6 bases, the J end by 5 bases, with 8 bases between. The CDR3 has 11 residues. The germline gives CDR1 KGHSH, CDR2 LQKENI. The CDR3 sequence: CASSATHEQYF. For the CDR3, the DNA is TGTGCCAGCTCCGCCACCCACGAGCAGTACTTC.

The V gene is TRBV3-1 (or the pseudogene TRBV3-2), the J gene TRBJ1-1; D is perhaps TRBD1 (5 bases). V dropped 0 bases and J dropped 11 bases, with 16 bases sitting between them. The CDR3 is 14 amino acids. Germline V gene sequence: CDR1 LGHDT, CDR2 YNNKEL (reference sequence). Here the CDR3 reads CASSQELTGWGAFF. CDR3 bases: TGTGCCAGCAGCCAAGAATTAACCGGGTGGGGGGCTTTCTTT.

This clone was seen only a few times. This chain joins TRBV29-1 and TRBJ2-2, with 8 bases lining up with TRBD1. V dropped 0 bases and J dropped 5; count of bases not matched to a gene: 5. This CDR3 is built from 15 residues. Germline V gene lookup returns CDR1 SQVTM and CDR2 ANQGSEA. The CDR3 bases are TGCAGCGTTGAAGACCGGACAGGGCGGACCGGGGAGCTGTTTTTT. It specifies CSVEDRTGRTGELFF.

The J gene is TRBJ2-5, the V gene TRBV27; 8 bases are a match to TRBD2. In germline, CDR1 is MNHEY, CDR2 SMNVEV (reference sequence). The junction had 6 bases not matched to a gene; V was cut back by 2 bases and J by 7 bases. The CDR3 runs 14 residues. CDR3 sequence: CASSLGGRGGTQYF. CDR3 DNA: TGTGCCAGCAGTTTAGGGGGTCGGGGGGGGACCCAGTACTTC.

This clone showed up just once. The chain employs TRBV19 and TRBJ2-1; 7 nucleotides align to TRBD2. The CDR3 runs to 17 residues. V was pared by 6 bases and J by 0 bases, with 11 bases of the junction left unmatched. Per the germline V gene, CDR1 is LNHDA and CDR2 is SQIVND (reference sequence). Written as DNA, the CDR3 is TGTGCCAGTAGCCGGGGAAGCGGGGAGCCCTCCTACAATGAGCAGTTCTTC. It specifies CASSRGSGEPSYNEQFF.

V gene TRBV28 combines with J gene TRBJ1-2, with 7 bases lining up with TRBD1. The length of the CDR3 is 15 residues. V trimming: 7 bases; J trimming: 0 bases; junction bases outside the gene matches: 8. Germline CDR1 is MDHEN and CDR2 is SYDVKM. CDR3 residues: CASTHRGLTNYGYTF. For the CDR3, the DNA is TGTGCCAGCACACACAGGGGCCTTACTAACTATGGCTACACCTTC.

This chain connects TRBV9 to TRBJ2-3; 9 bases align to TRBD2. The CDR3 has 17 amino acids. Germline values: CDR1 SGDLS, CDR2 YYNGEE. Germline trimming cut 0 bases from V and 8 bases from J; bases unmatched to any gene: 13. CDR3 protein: CASSVGDSGSAQGTQYF. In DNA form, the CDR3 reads TGTGCCAGCAGCGTAGGGGATAGCGGGAGCGCTCAGGGTACGCAGTATTTT.

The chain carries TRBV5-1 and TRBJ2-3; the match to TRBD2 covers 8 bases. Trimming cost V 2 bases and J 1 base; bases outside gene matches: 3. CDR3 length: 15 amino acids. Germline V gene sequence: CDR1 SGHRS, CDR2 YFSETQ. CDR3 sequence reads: CASSLAGVGTDTQYF. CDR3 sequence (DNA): TGCGCCAGCAGCTTAGCGGGAGTGGGCACAGATACGCAGTATTTT.